A single sample is the source of the 22 T cell receptor beta chains below, sequenced in a study of T cells in Graves' hyperthyroidism and ophthalmopathy. TCR beta CDR3 regions were amplified from RNA. TCR CDR3 regions were first amplified by RT-PCR with HTBI primers. From the multiplex PCR reads, TCRdb called clonotypes with MiXCR, one entry per CDR3 protein. Of around 600,000 distinct CDR3 sequences listed, roughly 14% are singletons. The sample comprised blood. The source of these receptors is a woman in her 30s with Graves' hyperthyroidism.

The CDR3 here is CASSQEGDSGTEAFF. In DNA form, the CDR3 reads TGCGCCAGCAGCCAAGAAGGAGACTCCGGGACTGAAGCTTTCTTT. This chain connects TRBV4-1 to TRBJ1-1; no firm D call. V was clipped by 0 bases and J by 5 bases, with 13 bases between them. Per the germline V gene, CDR1 is MGHRA and CDR2 is YSYEKL. The CDR3 has 15 residues.

This clonotype was counted between two and nine times. The J gene is TRBJ2-7, the V gene TRBV5-4; D is possibly TRBD1 (6 bases). V lost 2 bases and J 6 bases, leaving 15 bases between the germline ends. This CDR3 region has 14 residues. The germline V gene encodes CDR1 SGHNT and CDR2 YYREEE (reference sequence). The CDR3 reads CASSFETGIGEQYF. The CDR3 nucleotides are TGTGCCAGCAGCTTCGAGACAGGAATAGGCGAGCAGTACTTC.

The rearrangement links TRBV5-1 to TRBJ2-5; the match to TRBD1 covers 11 bases. The CDR3 sequence is 16 residues long. The V gene end was trimmed by 3 bases and the J gene end by 4 bases; junction bases not matched to a gene: 8. Germline CDR1 is SGHRS and CDR2 is YFSETQ. The CDR3 DNA reads TGCGCCAGCAGCTCCGGACAGGGGGCGCTAAGAGAGACCCAGTACTTC. It translates to CASSSGQGALRETQYF.

J is TRBJ2-1 and V is TRBV6-5, with 8 bases that match TRBD2. V lost 2 bases to trimming and J lost 6 bases; unmatched junction nucleotides: 18. Germline V gene lookup returns CDR1 MNHEY and CDR2 SVGAGI. This CDR3 is 19 amino acids long. This chain's CDR3 is CASSYLRTSGSRGRNEQFF. The CDR3 DNA is TGTGCCAGCAGTTACCTTAGAACCAGCGGGAGTAGGGGTCGCAATGAGCAGTTCTTC.

This clonotype was counted at least ten times. The rearrangement uses TRBV30 and TRBJ2-2; D is perhaps TRBD2 (6 bases). Trimming left V 1 base short and J 7 bases short, with 10 bases between. CDR3 length equals 13 residues. CDR1 is GTSNPN, CDR2 SVGIG, per germline (reference sequence). In DNA, the CDR3 is TGTGCCTGGAGTGGACTAGGGGACGGGGAGCTGTTTTTT. Translation gives CAWSGLGDGELFF.

This clonotype turned up a few times. The rearrangement links TRBV20-1 to TRBJ1-6; 9 nucleotides match TRBD1. The CDR3 has 13 residues. From germline, CDR1 is DFQATT and CDR2 SNEGSKA (reference sequence). Trimming removed 6 bases from V and 7 bases from J; junction bases left unmatched: 4. CDR3 nucleotide sequence: TGCAGTGCCGGGACAGGGTCAAATTCACCCCTCCACTTT. Its translation: CSAGTGSNSPLHF.

V gene TRBV20-1 combines with J gene TRBJ1-4; D uncertain. Germline loops: CDR1 DFQATT, CDR2 SNEGSKA (reference sequence). The V end lost 3 bases, the J end lost 4 bases, and 15 bases lay between the germline ends. The CDR3 length is 15 residues. The CDR3 nucleotides are TGCAGTGCTAGGCCCTATTTGCAAGATAATGAAAAACTGTTTTTT. Amino acids: CSARPYLQDNEKLFF.

V is TRBV20-1 and J is TRBJ2-3; 7 nucleotides line up with TRBD2. Germline V gives CDR1 DFQATT, CDR2 SNEGSKA (reference sequence). Unmatched junction bases numbered 19, after V lost 6 bases and J lost 1 base. This CDR3 has 18 amino acids. Written as DNA, the CDR3 is TGCAGTGCATATCGTAACCAACCCTGGGAGGGCGGCACAGATACGCAGTATTTT. Its translation: CSAYRNQPWEGGTDTQYF.

A few counts support this clonotype. The chain couples TRBV15 to TRBJ2-4; 7 bases fit TRBD1. The CDR3 spans 16 residues. In germline, CDR1 is LNHNV, CDR2 YYDKDF (reference sequence). V shed 1 base, J shed 0 bases, and the junction held 3 bases outside the gene matches. The CDR3: CATSRGDSVAKNIQYF. The CDR3 coding sequence is TGTGCCACCAGCAGAGGGGACAGCGTAGCCAAAAACATTCAGTACTTC.

This clonotype has a handful of counts. This sequence joins TRBV10-2 and TRBJ1-2, with a weak D call TRBD1 (6 bases). Per germline, CDR1 WSHSY and CDR2 SAAADI. The ends were cut back, 8 bases at V and 6 bases at J, with 13 bases in the middle. The CDR3 consists of 12 residues. CDR3 loop: CASVQGKDGYTF. CDR3 sequence (DNA): TGCGCCAGCGTTCAGGGGAAGGATGGCTACACCTTC.

This clonotype was recorded many times. V is TRBV5-1 and J is TRBJ2-7; perhaps TRBD1 as D (5 bases). V lost 7 bases, J lost 0 bases, and 17 bases lay in between. The germline CDR1 and CDR2 sequences are SGHRS and YFSETQ. CDR3 size: 15 residues. CDR3 protein: CASRVQARFSYEQYF. CDR3 coding DNA: TGCGCCAGCCGTGTACAGGCCCGATTCTCCTACGAGCAGTACTTC.

V usage is TRBV19 and J usage is TRBJ2-1, with TRBD2 matching 12 bases. The trim removed 6 bases at V and 8 bases at J, leaving 11 bases unmatched. CDR3 size: 16 residues. Germline lookup yields CDR1 LNHDA and CDR2 SQIVND (reference sequence). The CDR3 DNA follows: TGTGCCAGTAGCCCTTTCGGGACTAGCGGGCTATATGAGCAGTTCTTC. As protein: CASSPFGTSGLYEQFF.

This clonotype was observed at least ten times. V and J are TRBV7-2 and TRBJ2-7; the D gene is possibly TRBD2 (5 bases). The CDR3 consists of 13 residues. Germline-derived CDR1 and CDR2 are SGHTA and FQGNSA. V was pared by 3 bases and J by 2 bases, with 8 bases between. CDR3 DNA sequence: TGTGCCAGCAGCTTCCGGGAAGCCTACGAGCAGTACTTC. It is translated as CASSFREAYEQYF.

A remark on this clonotype: A read error is possible here, since a much larger clone lies one base away. V gene TRBV7-8 combines with J gene TRBJ2-7; D could derive from TRBD1 or TRBD2 (6 bases each). This CDR3 spans 15 amino acids. Germline V gene data show CDR1 as SGHVS and CDR2 as FQNEAQ. V gave up 1 base and J gave up 3 bases, with 13 bases separating them. CDR3 DNA sequence: TGTGCCAGCAGCTTAGAGGGGGGACCGATCTACGAGCAGTACTTC. Amino acids: CASSLEGGPIYEQYF.

The chain uses TRBV11-2 and TRBJ2-7; possibly TRBD1 for D (5 bases). The J call is doubtful: the DNA matches TRBJ2-1 better. Germline loops: CDR1 SGHAT, CDR2 FQNNGV. The CDR3 length is 13 residues. CDR3 loop: CASSLRRVYEQFF. CDR3 nucleotide sequence: TGTGCCAGCAGCTTACGCAGGGTCTACGAGCAGTTCTTC.

This clonotype was detected only a few times. V and J are TRBV12-3 or TRBV12-4 and TRBJ1-6; no definite D call. This CDR3 contains 14 residues. Trimming left V 6 bases short and J 9 bases short, with 15 bases between. CDR3 coding DNA: TGTGCCAGCAGGGGGTTGAAAATCGGTTCACCCCTCCACTTT. Protein product: CASRGLKIGSPLHF.

This clonotype has more than one count but fewer than ten. This sequence joins TRBV5-1 and TRBJ1-3; maybe TRBD1 (5 bases). The CDR3 contains 15 residues. Germline CDR1 and CDR2: SGHRS and YFSETQ. V was cut by 5 bases and J by 0 bases, with 12 bases left in between. CDR3 sequence: CASSPYQGSGNTIYF. CDR3 bases: TGCGCCAGCAGTCCATACCAGGGCTCTGGAAACACCATATATTTT.

This clonotype has a count of ten or more. The rearrangement uses TRBV29-1 and TRBJ1-1, with 8 bases matching TRBD1. J lost 3 bases, V lost 5 bases, and 5 bases had no gene match. The CDR3 has 13 amino acids. Per the germline V gene, CDR1 is SQVTM and CDR2 is ANQGSEA. The CDR3 DNA reads as TGCAGCGTTACGGACAGGGCGTACACTGAAGCTTTCTTT. Residues: CSVTDRAYTEAFF.

There are many counts of this clonotype. The chain carries TRBV27 and TRBJ2-7; the D gene could be TRBD1 or TRBD2 (5 bases each). Germline values: CDR1 MNHEY, CDR2 SMNVEV (reference sequence). The CDR3 is 17 residues long. Trimming pared 1 base from V and 1 base from J, leaving 17 bases between. CDR3 sequence: CASSLFSRGPLSYEQYF. CDR3 in DNA: TGTGCCAGCAGTTTATTCTCGAGGGGACCGTTGTCCTACGAGCAGTACTTC.

This chain joins TRBV28 and TRBJ1-2; 8 bases are shared with TRBD1. Germline loops: CDR1 MDHEN, CDR2 SYDVKM. The CDR3 spans 14 residues. V dropped 10 bases and J dropped 8; count of bases not matched to a gene: 15. The CDR3 here is CATRRQGQPGGYTF. The CDR3 region has the DNA TGTGCCACACGCCGACAGGGGCAACCGGGGGGCTACACCTTC.

This clonotype occurred many times. The V call is TRBV28, the J call TRBJ2-3; tentative D call: TRBD2 (5 bases). Germline V CDR1 and CDR2: MDHEN, SYDVKM. Trimming cost V 2 bases and J 2 bases, with 8 bases left between them. CDR3 length equals 14 residues. The CDR3 here is CASSLRRATDTQYF. In nucleotides, the CDR3 is TGTGCCAGCAGTTTAAGGCGGGCCACAGATACGCAGTATTTT.

The sample holds many counts of this clonotype. This rearrangement joins TRBV28 to TRBJ2-3; D unclear. This CDR3 comprises 14 residues. The germline V gene has CDR1 MDHEN and CDR2 SYDVKM. V lost 6 bases, J lost 0 bases, and 10 bases lay in between. CDR3 loop: CASRVDLSTDTQYF. Written as DNA, the CDR3 is TGTGCCAGCAGGGTGGACCTAAGCACAGATACGCAGTATTTT.